This T cell receptor (beta chain) emerged from a study of cytomegalovirus exposure and HLA in healthy donors. Overall study findings and caveats: Cytomegalovirus association was listed for 164 TCR beta chains. Specificity of a few CMV-associated chains for CMV antigens was verified in vitro. From TCR beta sequences, most subjects' HLA-A and HLA-B alleles were reportedly predicted accurately. Researchers had no immune exposure information except CMV serostatus available.

This clone has more than one count but fewer than ten. The antigen remains undetermined. PCR primers comprised 60 Vbeta and 13 Jbeta primers. TCRdb's table, derived via immunoSEQ multiplex PCR, lists solely in-frame clones and lacks some. The sample has 90,000 to 140,000 clones, just under 80% seen once. This TCR came from a man aged 30 to 45 in good health and CMV-seronegative. The specimen sequenced was PBMCs.

The CDR3 loop reads CASGLRTGNEQFF. In DNA, the CDR3 is TGTGCTAGTGGACTCAGGACAGGGAATGAGCAGTTCTTC. The V call is TRBV12-5, the J call TRBJ2-1; the match to TRBD1 covers 8 bases. Unmatched junction bases numbered 5, after V lost 6 bases and J lost 7 bases. Germline V CDR1 and CDR2: LGHNT, FRNRAP. The CDR3 runs to 13 residues.